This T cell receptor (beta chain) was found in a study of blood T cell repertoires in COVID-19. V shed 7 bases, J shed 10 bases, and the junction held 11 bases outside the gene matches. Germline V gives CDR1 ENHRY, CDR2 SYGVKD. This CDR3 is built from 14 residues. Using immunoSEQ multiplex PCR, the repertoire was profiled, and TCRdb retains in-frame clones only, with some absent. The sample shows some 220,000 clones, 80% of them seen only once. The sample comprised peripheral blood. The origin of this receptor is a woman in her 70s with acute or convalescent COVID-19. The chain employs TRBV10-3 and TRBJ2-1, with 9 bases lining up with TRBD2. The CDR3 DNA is TGTGCCATCAAAGAGGCTAGCGGGGATGGGGAGCAGTTCTTC. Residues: CAIKEASGDGEQFF.